These 4 T cell receptor beta chains were sequenced from one sample in a study of blood T cell repertoires in COVID-19. Method: immunoSEQ multiplex PCR; TCRdb's copy keeps in-frame clones and lacks some. The sample carries over 95,000 clones, about four fifths recorded once. Source material: peripheral blood. The origin of the receptors is an elderly woman with active or convalescent COVID-19.

This chain uses TRBV9 with TRBJ2-5; 10 nucleotides match TRBD2. The germline gives CDR1 SGDLS, CDR2 YYNGEE. This CDR3 spans 15 amino acids. J was trimmed by 4 bases and V by 0 bases; bases with no gene match: 3. CDR3 in amino acids: CASSVGLAGVETQYF. CDR3 nucleotide sequence: TGTGCCAGCAGCGTAGGGCTAGCGGGAGTAGAGACCCAGTACTTC. The variable domain in full, with the rest retrieved from reference TRBV9 and TRBJ2-5, is DSGVTQTPKHLITATGQRVTLRCSPRSGDLSVYWYQQSLDQGLQFLIQYYNGEERAKGNILERFSAQQFPDLHSELNLSSLELGDSALYFCASSVGLAGVETQYFGPGTRLLVL.

The genes are TRBV24-1 and TRBJ2-3; 13 nucleotides align to TRBD2. The ends lost 5 bases at V and 0 bases at J; junction bases unmatched: 4. In germline, CDR1 is KGHDR, CDR2 SFDVKD. The CDR3 sequence is 17 residues long. CDR3 sequence (DNA): TGTGCCACCAGTGGGGGACTAGCGGGAACTAGCACAGATACGCAGTATTTT. This codes for CATSGGLAGTSTDTQYF.

The V call is TRBV25-1, the J call TRBJ1-1; D is perhaps TRBD1 (6 bases). In germline, CDR1 is MGHDK, CDR2 SYGVNS. Trimming took 1 base from V and 4 from J, leaving 13 bases between them. This CDR3 has 15 amino acids. CDR3 region: CASSEFLGATTEAFF. CDR3 sequence (DNA): TGTGCCAGCAGTGAATTTTTGGGGGCTACCACTGAAGCTTTCTTT.

Notes on this clone: Germline and junction disagree at one end, which may indicate a read error. The rearrangement uses TRBV5-1 and TRBJ2-6; D may be TRBD2 (5 bases). The CDR3 totals 14 residues. Germline lookup yields CDR1 SGHRS and CDR2 YFSETQ. CDR3 sequence (DNA): TGTGCCAGCTCGGGGAGCTCTGGGGCCAACGTCCTGACTTTC. It specifies CASSGSSGANVLTF.